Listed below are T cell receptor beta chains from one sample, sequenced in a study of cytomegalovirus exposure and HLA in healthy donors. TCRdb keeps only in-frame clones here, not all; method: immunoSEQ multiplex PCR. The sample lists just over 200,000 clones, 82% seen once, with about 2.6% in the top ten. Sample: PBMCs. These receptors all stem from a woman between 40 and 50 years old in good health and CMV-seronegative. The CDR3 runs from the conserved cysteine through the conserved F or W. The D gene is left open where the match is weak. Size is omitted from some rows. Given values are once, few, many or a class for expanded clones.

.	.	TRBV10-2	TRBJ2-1	CASSELRGEQFF	TGCGCCAGCAGTGAGTTGAGAGGTGAGCAGTTCTTC
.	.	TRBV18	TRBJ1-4	CASSPVDSSTNEKLFF	TGTGCCAGCTCACCTGTCGACAGTTCAACTAATGAAAAACTGTTTTTT
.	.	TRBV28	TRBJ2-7	CASSPHGTHSYEQYF	TGTGCCAGCAGCCCACACGGGACACACTCCTACGAGCAGTACTTC
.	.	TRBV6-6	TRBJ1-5	CASSSSQGQPQHF	TGTGCCAGCAGTTCCAGTCAGGGTCAGCCCCAGCATTTT
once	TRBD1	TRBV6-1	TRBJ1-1	CASSEGQGTTEAFF	TGTGCCAGCAGTGAAGGACAGGGGACCACTGAAGCTTTCTTT
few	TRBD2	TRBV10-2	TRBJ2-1	CASRPTSGRHNEQFF	TGCGCCAGCAGGCCGACTAGCGGGAGGCACAATGAGCAGTTCTTC
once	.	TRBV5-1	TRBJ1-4	CASSLSRGLGEKLFF	TGCGCCAGCAGCTTGTCCCGCGGTCTTGGCGAAAAACTGTTTTTT
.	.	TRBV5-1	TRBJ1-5	CASREGTIVSQPQHF	TGCGCCAGCAGGGAGGGGACGATCGTAAGTCAGCCCCAGCATTTT
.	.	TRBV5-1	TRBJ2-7	CASSLGQEVYEQYF	TGCGCCAGCAGCTTGGGCCAGGAGGTGTACGAGCAGTACTTC
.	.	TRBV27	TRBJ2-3	CASSPRRGGTDTQYF	TGTGCCAGCAGTCCCCGACGCGGGGGCACAGATACGCAGTATTTT
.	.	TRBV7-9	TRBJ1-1	CASSPTMGQSNTEAFF	TGTGCCAGCAGCCCCACGATGGGACAATCGAACACTGAAGCTTTCTTT
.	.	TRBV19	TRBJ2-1	CASSPGTSNEQFF	TGTGCCAGTAGTCCAGGGACAAGCAATGAGCAGTTCTTC
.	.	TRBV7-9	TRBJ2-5	CASSLASVAQETQYF	TGTGCCAGCAGCTTAGCGTCGGTAGCCCAAGAGACCCAGTACTTC
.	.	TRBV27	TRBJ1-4	CASSLGQGLPEKLFF	TGTGCCAGCAGTTTGGGGCAGGGTCTCCCCGAAAAACTGTTTTTT
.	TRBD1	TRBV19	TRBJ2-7	CASSAGTGPYEQYF	TGTGCCAGTAGTGCCGGGACAGGGCCCTACGAGCAGTACTTC
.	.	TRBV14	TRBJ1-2	CASSQTGIGYTF	TGTGCCAGCAGCCAAACAGGGATTGGCTACACCTTC
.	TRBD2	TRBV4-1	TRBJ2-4	CASSQGREAKNIQYF	TGCGCCAGCAGCCAAGGGCGGGAGGCAAAAAACATTCAGTACTTC
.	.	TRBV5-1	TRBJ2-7	CASSKDYSLSYEQYF	TGCGCCAGCAGTAAAGACTACTCACTCTCCTACGAGCAGTACTTC
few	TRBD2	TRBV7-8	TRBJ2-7	CASSLIAGGVYEQYF	TGTGCCAGCAGCTTAATCGCGGGAGGCGTCTACGAGCAGTACTTC
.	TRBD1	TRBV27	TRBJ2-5	CASSLGTGVWETQYF	TGTGCCAGCAGTTTAGGTACAGGGGTTTGGGAGACCCAGTACTTC
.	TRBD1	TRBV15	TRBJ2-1	CATSKGDRAYNEQFF	TGTGCCACCAGCAAAGGGGACAGGGCCTACAATGAGCAGTTCTTC
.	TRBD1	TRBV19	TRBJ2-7	CASSIGQGAIHEQYF	TGTGCCAGTAGTATCGGGCAGGGGGCGATCCACGAGCAGTACTTC
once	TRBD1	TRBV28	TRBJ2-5	CASISLKGASETQYF	TGTGCCAGCATCTCCTTAAAGGGGGCTTCAGAGACCCAGTACTTC
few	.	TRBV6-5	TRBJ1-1	CASSRTDTEAFF	TGTGCCAGCAGCCGAACGGACACTGAAGCTTTCTTT
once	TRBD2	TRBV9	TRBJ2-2	CASSPPGLGDTGELFF	TGTGCCAGCAGCCCCCCGGGACTAGGGGACACCGGGGAGCTGTTTTTT
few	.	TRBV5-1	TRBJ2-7	CASSFHSGPLYEQYF	TGCGCCAGCAGCTTTCATAGCGGTCCTCTTTACGAGCAGTACTTC
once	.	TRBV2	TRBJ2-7	CASSRTSRSEQYF	TGTGCCAGCAGTAGGACTTCTCGTAGCGAGCAGTACTTC
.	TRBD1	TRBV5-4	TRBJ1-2	CASSLAGGDYGYTF	TGTGCCAGCAGCTTAGCAGGGGGCGACTATGGCTACACCTTC
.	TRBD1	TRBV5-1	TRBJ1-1	CASSLGPDRGRGTEAFF	TGCGCCAGCAGCTTGGGGCCTGACAGGGGGCGAGGCACTGAAGCTTTCTTT
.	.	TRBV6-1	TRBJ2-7	CASSEGPRHRSYEQYF	TGTGCCAGCAGTGAAGGGCCTCGGCACAGGTCTTACGAGCAGTACTTC
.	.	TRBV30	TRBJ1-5	CAWSDRTVRSNQPQHF	TGTGCCTGGAGCGATAGGACAGTTAGAAGCAATCAGCCCCAGCATTTT
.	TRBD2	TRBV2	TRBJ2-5	CASSDPAGGPQETQYF	TGTGCCAGCAGTGATCCAGCGGGAGGGCCTCAAGAGACCCAGTACTTC
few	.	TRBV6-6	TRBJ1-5	CASNPAGDNQPQHF	TGTGCCAGCAACCCGGCAGGGGACAATCAGCCCCAGCATTTT
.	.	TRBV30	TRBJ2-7	CAWSVYFYEQYF	TGTGCCTGGAGTGTATACTTCTACGAGCAGTACTTC